Below are 20 T cell receptor beta chains sequenced from a single sample in a study of Graves' ophthalmopathy and Graves' hyperthyroidism. Using RNA transcripts, the TCR beta CDR3 regions were amplified. HTBI primers were employed in first-round RT-PCR, then a second-round multiplex PCR followed. TCRdb itself ran the multiplex PCR reads through MiXCR, one entry per CDR3 protein. Altogether about 410,000 distinct CDR3 sequences are present, approximately 16% being singletons, with the ten largest covering around 1.5%. Sequenced: peripheral blood. The receptor set was obtained from a woman aged 18-30 years with Graves' ophthalmopathy.

The sample holds many counts of this clonotype. V is TRBV28 and J is TRBJ2-5; the match to TRBD2 covers 8 bases. CDR1 and CDR2 (germline): MDHEN, SYDVKM. The junction had 14 bases not matched to a gene; V was cut back by 3 bases and J by 5 bases. The CDR3 runs to 17 residues. The CDR3 sequence is CASSFDGAAGERETQYF. In DNA form, the CDR3 reads TGTGCCAGCAGTTTCGACGGTGCAGCGGGAGAACGGGAGACCCAGTACTTC. The variable domain in full, completed from reference TRBV28 and TRBJ2-5, reads DVKVTQSSRYLVKRTGEKVFLECVQDMDHENMFWYRQDPGLGLRLIYFSYDVKMKEKGDIPEGYSVSREKKERFSLILESASTNQTSMYLCASSFDGAAGERETQYFGPGTRLLVL.

The table lists this clonotype with many counts. The CDR3 bases are TGTGCCAGCAGTTTAATTGGACAGGGGAAAAGAGGGACTGAAGCTTTCTTT. Translating gives CASSLIGQGKRGTEAFF. The rearrangement joins TRBV12-3 or TRBV12-4 to TRBJ1-1; 9 bases agree with TRBD1. V lost 2 bases to trimming and J lost 5 bases; unmatched junction nucleotides: 12. This CDR3 contains 17 residues.

This clonotype was detected many times. The rearrangement uses TRBV9 and TRBJ2-6; D call uncertain. Germline V gene lookup returns CDR1 SGDLS and CDR2 YYNGEE. The CDR3 is 15 amino acids. V dropped 0 bases and J dropped 0 bases, with 4 bases sitting between them. The CDR3 loop reads CASSVDLSGANVLTF. CDR3 nucleotides: TGTGCCAGCAGCGTAGATCTCTCTGGGGCCAACGTCCTGACTTTC.

This clonotype was observed a few times. V usage is TRBV2 and J usage is TRBJ2-5; unclear D gene. CDR1 SNHLY and CDR2 FYNNEI come from the germline V gene. The CDR3 has 13 amino acids. Trimming took 6 bases from V and 0 from J, leaving 8 bases between them. CDR3 coding DNA: TGTGCCAGCAGGGACGGAAACCAAGAGACCCAGTACTTC. This encodes CASRDGNQETQYF.

The chain uses TRBV25-1 and TRBJ1-2, with D maybe TRBD1 (5 bases). Trimming removed 2 bases from V and 4 bases from J, with 8 bases in between. This CDR3 has 13 amino acids. CDR1 MGHDK and CDR2 SYGVNS come from the germline V gene. CDR3 sequence: CASSERGGYGYTF. The CDR3 region has the DNA TGTGCCAGCAGTGAAAGGGGAGGCTATGGCTACACCTTC.

This clonotype was found many times. The genes are TRBV12-3 or TRBV12-4 and TRBJ2-5; 7 nucleotides agree with TRBD2. The CDR3 covers 15 residues. The V gene end was trimmed by 1 base and the J gene end by 3 bases; junction bases not matched to a gene: 5. CDR3 DNA sequence: TGTGCCAGCAGTTTAGGCGGGAGTGAGGAAGAGACCCAGTACTTC. Translating it yields CASSLGGSEEETQYF.

There are many counts of this clonotype. The chain employs TRBV12-3 or TRBV12-4 and TRBJ2-5; no firm D call. The CDR3 is 14 amino acids. The germline V and J ends were trimmed by 1 base and 5 bases, with 11 bases remaining between them. The CDR3 DNA reads TGTGCCAGCAGTTTAGTTACTACTGATGAGACCCAGTACTTC. Translation gives CASSLVTTDETQYF.

Many counts were recorded for this clonotype. The chain carries TRBV6-2 or TRBV6-3 and TRBJ2-5; D gene unclear. There are 13 residues in the CDR3. Germline CDR1 and CDR2: MNHEY and SVGEGT. V lost 1 base, J lost 3 bases, and 6 bases lay in between. CDR3 in DNA: TGTGCCAGCAGTTACTTAAAAGAAGAGACCCAGTACTTC. Translating it yields CASSYLKEETQYF.

This clonotype was detected ten times or more. The chain recombines TRBV4-2 with TRBJ1-1, with D maybe TRBD1 (5 bases). The germline V and J ends were trimmed by 5 bases and 5 bases, with 12 bases remaining between them. CDR1 is LGHNA and CDR2 is YNFKEQ in the germline V gene. The CDR3 spans 13 residues. DNA for the CDR3: TGTGCCAGCAGCGCGTCGACAGCGACTGAAGCTTTCTTT. This translates into CASSASTATEAFF.

This clonotype has at least ten counts. V usage is TRBV7-9 and J usage is TRBJ2-5; 8 bases line up with TRBD2. With V trimmed by 6 bases and J by 2 bases, 8 bases remained unmatched. This CDR3 has 15 amino acids. Germline lookup yields CDR1 SEHNR and CDR2 FQNEAQ (reference sequence). The CDR3, as DNA: TGTGCCAGCAGAATCGGGGGGGGGCCTCAAGAGACCCAGTACTTC. Its translation: CASRIGGGPQETQYF.

This clonotype was picked up one time. The V call is TRBV7-2, the J call TRBJ2-7; 8 positions match TRBD2. Germline values: CDR1 SGHTA, CDR2 FQGNSA. The CDR3 covers 15 residues. The ends lost 2 bases at V and 3 bases at J; junction bases unmatched: 6. CDR3 sequence reads: CASSLITSGHYEQYF. CDR3 in DNA: TGTGCCAGCAGCTTAATAACTAGCGGACACTACGAGCAGTACTTC.

The CDR3 reads CASSLRQGAYGYTF. The DNA of the CDR3 is TGTGCCAGCAGTCTGCGACAGGGTGCCTATGGCTACACCTTC. The chain links TRBV12-3 or TRBV12-4 to TRBJ1-2; 7 bases line up with TRBD1. CDR3 size: 14 residues. Unmatched junction bases numbered 7, after V lost 5 bases and J lost 4 bases.

This clonotype was detected many times. The V call is TRBV6-2 or TRBV6-3, the J call TRBJ2-7; maybe TRBD2 (6 bases). From germline, CDR1 is MNHEY and CDR2 SVGEGT. This CDR3 comprises 14 residues. Trimming removed 2 bases at V and 3 bases at J, with 11 bases between. CDR3 coding DNA: TGTGCCAGCAGTTACCCCCGGGGGATCTACGAGCAGTACTTC. Translated, it gives CASSYPRGIYEQYF.

The chain carries TRBV2 and TRBJ1-1; 9 nucleotides line up with TRBD1. This CDR3 region has 17 residues. Trimming cost V 1 base and J 4 bases; bases outside gene matches: 10. The germline gives CDR1 SNHLY, CDR2 FYNNEI. The CDR3 reads CASSEGPGQGIFTEAFF. CDR3 DNA sequence: TGTGCCAGCAGTGAAGGCCCGGGACAGGGAATATTCACTGAAGCTTTCTTT.

This clonotype appeared many times. V is TRBV20-1 and J is TRBJ1-1; D might be TRBD1 (6 bases). The germline V gene encodes CDR1 DFQATT and CDR2 SNEGSKA (reference sequence). The CDR3 extends over 13 amino acids. Deletions cut 6 bases from V and 4 bases from J, with 15 bases between. The CDR3 sequence: CSARRRGPTEAFF. The CDR3 DNA reads TGCAGTGCCCGGCGACGGGGGCCCACTGAAGCTTTCTTT.

This clonotype showed up many times. The DNA for the CDR3 is TGTGCCCACGGACGGGGTGGCATTCAGTACTTC. Encoded protein: CAHGRGGIQYF. This chain connects TRBV30 to TRBJ2-4; D might be TRBD2 (5 bases). The CDR3 extends over 11 amino acids. Trimming cost V 8 bases and J 9 bases, with 14 bases left between them. Germline assignment: CDR1 GTSNPN and CDR2 SVGIG (reference sequence).

This clonotype was observed at least ten times. A much larger clone differs by one base, so this may be a read error. The chain couples TRBV3-1 to TRBJ1-1; possible D gene TRBD1, 5 bases. The CDR3 contains 12 residues. The V end lost 6 bases, the J end lost 3 bases, and 8 bases lay between the germline ends. Germline loops: CDR1 LGHDT, CDR2 YNNKEL (reference sequence). CDR3 DNA: TGTGCCAGCAGTTGGGGGGACACTGAAGCTTTCTTT. It specifies CASSWGDTEAFF.

This clonotype was picked up a small number of times. One end of the junction is discordant with germline, which a read error may explain. V usage is TRBV11-3 and J usage is TRBJ2-5; unclear D gene. Looked up from germline, CDR1 is SGHNT and CDR2 is YENEEA. The CDR3 has 13 residues. The CDR3 loop is CASSLWPQETQYF. In DNA form, the CDR3 reads TGTGCCAGCAGCTTGTGGCCTCAAGAAACCCAGTACTTC.

This clonotype has more than one count but fewer than ten. This rearrangement joins TRBV4-2 to TRBJ2-5, with 7 bases that match TRBD2. Trimming cost V 1 base and J 0 bases; bases outside gene matches: 8. Germline V gene sequence: CDR1 LGHNA, CDR2 YNFKEQ. There are 17 residues in the CDR3. For the CDR3, the DNA is TGTGCCAGCAGCCAAGCTGAGGCTAGCGGTTACCAAGAGACCCAGTACTTC. Protein sequence: CASSQAEASGYQETQYF.

CDR3 sequence: CASSYSGLAREETQYF. The CDR3 nucleotides are TGTGCCAGCAGTTACTCGGGACTAGCGAGAGAAGAGACCCAGTACTTC. The chain joins TRBV27 to TRBJ2-5; 10 nucleotides line up with TRBD2. Per the germline V gene, CDR1 is MNHEY and CDR2 is SMNVEV (reference sequence). With V trimmed by 4 bases and J by 3 bases, 8 bases remained unmatched. The CDR3 is 16 residues long.